This T cell receptor beta chain was captured in a study of T cell repertoires in cytomegalovirus infection. Findings and limits, study-wide: Accumulated public TCR beta family frequency recognized individuals carrying CMV together with the relevant HLA.

A word on this clonotype: Its antigen is not identified.

TCRdb re-analysed the reads in MiXCR, keeping a single row per CDR3 protein. The sample holds 45,000 to 55,000 distinct CDR3 sequences, about 20% seen once. The TCR comes from a human donor in good health (CMV status not recorded). Some clones in this sample may be carry-over from other donors' samples. The starting material was CD8+ T cells from cultured PBMCs, obtained from culture after CMV antigen stimulation.

The CDR3 loop reads CASSPGTPAPPNEQFF. The CDR3 coding sequence is TGTGCCAGCAGTCCCGGGACTCCCGCGCCCCCCAATGAGCAGTTCTTC. The genes are TRBV6-5 and TRBJ2-1; D might be TRBD2 (6 bases). The length of the CDR3 is 16 residues. V lost 5 bases to trimming and J lost 6 bases, with 20 bases between them. CDR1 MNHEY and CDR2 SVGAGI come from the germline V gene.